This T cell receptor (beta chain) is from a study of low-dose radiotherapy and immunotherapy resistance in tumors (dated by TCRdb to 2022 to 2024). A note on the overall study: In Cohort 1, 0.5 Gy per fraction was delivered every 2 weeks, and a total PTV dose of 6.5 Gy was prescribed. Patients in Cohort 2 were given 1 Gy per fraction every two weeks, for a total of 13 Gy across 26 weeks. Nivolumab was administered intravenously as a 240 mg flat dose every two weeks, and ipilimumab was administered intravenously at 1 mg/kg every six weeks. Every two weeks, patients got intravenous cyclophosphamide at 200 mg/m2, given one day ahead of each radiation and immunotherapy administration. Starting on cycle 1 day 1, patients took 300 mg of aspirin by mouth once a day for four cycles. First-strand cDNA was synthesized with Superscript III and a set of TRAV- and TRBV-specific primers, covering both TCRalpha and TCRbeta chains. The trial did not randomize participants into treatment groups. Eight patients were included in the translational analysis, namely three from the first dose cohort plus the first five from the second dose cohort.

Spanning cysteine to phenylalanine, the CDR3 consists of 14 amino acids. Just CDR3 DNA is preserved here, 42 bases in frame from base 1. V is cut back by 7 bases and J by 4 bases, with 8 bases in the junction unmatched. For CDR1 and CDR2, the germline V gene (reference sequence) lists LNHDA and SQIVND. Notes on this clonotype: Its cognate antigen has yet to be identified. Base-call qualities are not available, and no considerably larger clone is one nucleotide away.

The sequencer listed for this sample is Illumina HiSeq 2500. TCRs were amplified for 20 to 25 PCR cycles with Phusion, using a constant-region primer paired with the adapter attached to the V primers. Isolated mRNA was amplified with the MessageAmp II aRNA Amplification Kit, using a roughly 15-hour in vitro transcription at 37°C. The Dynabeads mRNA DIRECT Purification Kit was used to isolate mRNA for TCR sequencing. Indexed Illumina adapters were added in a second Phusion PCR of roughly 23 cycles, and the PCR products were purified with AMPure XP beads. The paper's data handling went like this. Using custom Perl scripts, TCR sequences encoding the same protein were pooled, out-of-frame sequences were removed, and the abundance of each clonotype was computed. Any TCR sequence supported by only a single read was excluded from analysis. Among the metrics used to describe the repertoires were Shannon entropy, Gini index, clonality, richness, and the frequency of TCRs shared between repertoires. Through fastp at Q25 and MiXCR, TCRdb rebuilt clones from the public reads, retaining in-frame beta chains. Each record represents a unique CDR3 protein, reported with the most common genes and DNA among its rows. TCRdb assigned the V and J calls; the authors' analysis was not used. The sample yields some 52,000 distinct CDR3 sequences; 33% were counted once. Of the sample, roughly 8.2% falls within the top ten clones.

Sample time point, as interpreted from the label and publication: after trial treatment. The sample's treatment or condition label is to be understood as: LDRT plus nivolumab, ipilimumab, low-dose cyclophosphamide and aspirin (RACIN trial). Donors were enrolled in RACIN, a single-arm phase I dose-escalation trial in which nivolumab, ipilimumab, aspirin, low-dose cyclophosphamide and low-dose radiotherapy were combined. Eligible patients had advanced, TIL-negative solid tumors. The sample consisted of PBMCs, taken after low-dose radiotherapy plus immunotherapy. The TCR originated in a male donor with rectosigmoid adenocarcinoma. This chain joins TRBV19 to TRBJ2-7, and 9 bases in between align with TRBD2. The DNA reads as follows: TGTGCCAGTAAGAGGGCTAGCGGGGTTTACGAGCAGTACTTC. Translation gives CASKRASGVYEQYF. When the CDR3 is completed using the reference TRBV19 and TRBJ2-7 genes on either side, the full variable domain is DGGITQSPKYLFRKEGQNVTLSCEQNLNHDAMYWYRQDPGQGLRLIYYSQIVNDFQKGDIAEGYSVSREKKESFPLTVTSAQKNPTAFYLCASKRASGVYEQYFGPGTRLTVT.